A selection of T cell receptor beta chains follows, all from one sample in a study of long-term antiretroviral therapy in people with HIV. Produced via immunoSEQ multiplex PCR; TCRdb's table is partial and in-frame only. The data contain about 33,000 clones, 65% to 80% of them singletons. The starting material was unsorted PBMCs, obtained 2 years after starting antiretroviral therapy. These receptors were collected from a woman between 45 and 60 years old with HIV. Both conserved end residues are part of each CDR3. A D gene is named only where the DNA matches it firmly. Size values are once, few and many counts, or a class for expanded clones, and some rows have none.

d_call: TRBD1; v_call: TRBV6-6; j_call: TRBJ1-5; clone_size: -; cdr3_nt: TGTGCCAGCAGTCAGGACAGGGGTAGTCAGCCCCAGCATTTT; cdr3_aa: CASSQDRGSQPQHF
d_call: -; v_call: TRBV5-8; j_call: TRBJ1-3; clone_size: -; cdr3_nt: TGTGCCAGCAGCCGAGCCTCTGGAAACACCATATATTTT; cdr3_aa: CASSRASGNTIYF
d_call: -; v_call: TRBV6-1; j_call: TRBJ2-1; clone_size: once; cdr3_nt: TGTGCCAGCAGTGCGGGTTATGAGCAGTTCTTC; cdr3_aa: CASSAGYEQFF
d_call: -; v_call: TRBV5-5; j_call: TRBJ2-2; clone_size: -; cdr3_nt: TGTGCCAGCAGCTTGGAGTGGAGCGGCGCGAACACCGGGGAGCTGTTTTTT; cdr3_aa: CASSLEWSGANTGELFF
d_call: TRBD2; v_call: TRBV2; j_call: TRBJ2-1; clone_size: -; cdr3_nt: TGTGCCACCCACACCACATTAGCGGGGGGGAGCAATGAGCAGTTCTTC; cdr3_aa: CATHTTLAGGSNEQFF
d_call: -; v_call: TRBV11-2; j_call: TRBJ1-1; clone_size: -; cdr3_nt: TGTGCCAGCAGCGATAGCTACAGGGCTGGTGAAGCTTTCTTT; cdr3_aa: CASSDSYRAGEAFF
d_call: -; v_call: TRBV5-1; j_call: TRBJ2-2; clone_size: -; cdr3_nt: TGCGCCAGCAGCCACCTCCCCGGGGAGCTGTTTTTT; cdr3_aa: CASSHLPGELFF
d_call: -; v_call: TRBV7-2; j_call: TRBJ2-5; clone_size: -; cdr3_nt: TGTGCCAGCAGCTTCGGGTTGGAGACCCAGTACTTC; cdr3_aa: CASSFGLETQYF
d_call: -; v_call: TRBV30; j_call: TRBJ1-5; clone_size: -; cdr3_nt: TGTGCCTGGAGTGTAACCCTGGGCCATCAGCCCCAGCATTTT; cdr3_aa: CAWSVTLGHQPQHF
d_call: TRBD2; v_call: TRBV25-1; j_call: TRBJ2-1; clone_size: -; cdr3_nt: TGTGCCAGCGGGATCGCGGGGGGCAATGAGCAGTTCTTC; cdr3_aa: CASGIAGGNEQFF
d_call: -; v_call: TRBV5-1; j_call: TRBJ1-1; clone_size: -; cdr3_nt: TGCGCCAGCAGCCCGGGACACCTGACCTCGAACACTGAAGCTTTCTTT; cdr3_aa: CASSPGHLTSNTEAFF
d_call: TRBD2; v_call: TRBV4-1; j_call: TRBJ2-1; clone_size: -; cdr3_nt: TGCGCCAGCAGCCAAGATTTCAGCGGGGGCGGGGAGCAGTTCTTC; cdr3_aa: CASSQDFSGGGEQFF
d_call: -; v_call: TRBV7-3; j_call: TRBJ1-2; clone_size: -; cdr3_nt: TGTGCCAGCAGCCTAAAGAGGAGATATGGCTACACCTTC; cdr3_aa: CASSLKRRYGYTF
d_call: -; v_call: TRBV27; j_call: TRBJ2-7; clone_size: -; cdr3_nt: TGTGCCAGCAGCCAACTTTCGGAGGGGGCAAACGAGCAGTACTTC; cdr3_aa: CASSQLSEGANEQYF
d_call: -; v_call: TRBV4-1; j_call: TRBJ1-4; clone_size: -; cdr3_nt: TGCGCCAGCAGCCAAGATTTGGGGATTATGGATGAAAAACTGTTTTTT; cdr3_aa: CASSQDLGIMDEKLFF
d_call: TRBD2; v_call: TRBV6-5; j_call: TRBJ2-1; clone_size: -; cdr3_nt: TGTGCCACCCGCTGGACTAGCGGGGGGGCAGGCGAGCAGTTCTTC; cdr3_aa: CATRWTSGGAGEQFF
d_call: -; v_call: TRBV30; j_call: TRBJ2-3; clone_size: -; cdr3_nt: TGTGCCTGGAGTGTAGCCAGCGTGCAGTATTTT; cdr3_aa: CAWSVASVQYF
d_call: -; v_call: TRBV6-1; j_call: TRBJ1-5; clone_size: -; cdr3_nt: TGTGCCAGCAGTGGACACATCAGCAATCAGCCCCAGCATTTT; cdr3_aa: CASSGHISNQPQHF